Following are 26 T cell receptor beta chains from one sample sequenced in a study of cytomegalovirus exposure and HLA in healthy donors. The table came from immunoSEQ multiplex PCR; TCRdb's copy has only in-frame clones and leaves some out. This sample has 200,000 or so clones; roughly 84% occur once, and the top ten carry around 7%. The material sequenced was PBMCs. These receptors were collected from a man aged 18-30 years in good health and CMV-seropositive.

This clone was seen a single time. This chain connects TRBV9 to TRBJ2-2; 8 positions match TRBD1. Trimming at V came to 7 bases and at J to 1 base, leaving 3 bases not matched to a gene. The germline gives CDR1 SGDLS, CDR2 YYNGEE. The CDR3 covers 14 residues. The DNA of the CDR3 is TGTGCCAGCCAGGGGGCGGTGAACACCGGGGAGCTGTTTTTT. Translating gives CASQGAVNTGELFF. The variable domain in full, completed from reference TRBV9 and TRBJ2-2, reads DSGVTQTPKHLITATGQRVTLRCSPRSGDLSVYWYQQSLDQGLQFLIQYYNGEERAKGNILERFSAQQFPDLHSELNLSSLELGDSALYFCASQGAVNTGELFFGEGSRLTVL.

The rearrangement links TRBV25-1 to TRBJ2-7; D perhaps matches TRBD2 (5 bases). CDR1 is MGHDK and CDR2 is SYGVNS in the germline V gene. Trimming left V 3 bases short and J 0 bases short, with 9 bases between. This CDR3 is 14 amino acids long. The CDR3 DNA sequence: TGTGCCAGCAGTGATGGAGGCACCTCCTACGAGCAGTACTTC. Its protein product is CASSDGGTSYEQYF.

The chain is built from TRBV20-1 and TRBJ1-5; no clear D gene. Germline V CDR1 and CDR2: DFQATT, SNEGSKA (reference sequence). The CDR3 is 10 amino acids. The V end was cut by 5 bases, the J end by 4 bases, with 3 bases between. In nucleotides, the CDR3 is TGCAGTGCTCCAAATCAGCCCCAGCATTTT. Translation gives CSAPNQPQHF.

The chain joins TRBV7-2 to TRBJ2-2; 13 nucleotides line up with TRBD2. There are 16 residues in the CDR3. The germline CDR1 and CDR2 sequences are SGHTA and FQGNSA. The trim removed 5 bases at V and 7 bases at J, leaving 7 bases unmatched. For the CDR3, the DNA is TGTGCCAGCAGCACCGGGACTAGCGGGAAAGGCGGGGAGCTGTTTTTT. It yields the protein CASSTGTSGKGGELFF.

The rearrangement links TRBV7-9 to TRBJ1-2; no clear D gene. The germline gives CDR1 SEHNR, CDR2 FQNEAQ (reference sequence). The ends were cut back, 2 bases at V and 0 bases at J, with 13 bases in the middle. The CDR3 has 16 residues. CDR3: CASSLSTPVPNYGYTF. The CDR3 region has the DNA TGTGCCAGCAGCTTAAGTACCCCAGTACCTAACTATGGCTACACCTTC.

V and J are TRBV5-1 and TRBJ2-5; D may be TRBD1 (7 bases). CDR3 length: 14 residues. V was trimmed by 4 bases and J by 2 bases, leaving 12 bases between them. CDR1 is SGHRS and CDR2 is YFSETQ in the germline V gene. As DNA, the CDR3 is TGCGCCAGCAGCCCAGGGGGGTGGCAAGAGACCCAGTACTTC. As protein: CASSPGGWQETQYF. Full variable domain (missing parts from reference TRBV5-1 and TRBJ2-5): KAGVTQTPRYLIKTRGQQVTLSCSPISGHRSVSWYQQTPGQGLQFLFEYFSETQRNKGNFPGRFSGRQFSNSRSEMNVSTLELGDSALYLCASSPGGWQETQYFGPGTRLLVL.

This clone was found a few times. The gene calls are TRBV10-3 and TRBJ2-7; 8 bases match TRBD1. This CDR3 spans 13 amino acids. Looked up from germline, CDR1 is ENHRY and CDR2 is SYGVKD. The junction had 8 bases not matched to a gene; V was cut back by 10 bases and J by 3 bases. DNA of the CDR3: TGTGCCAGCAGACAGGGGCCCCTCTACGAGCAGTACTTC. It encodes CASRQGPLYEQYF.

This chain links TRBV29-1 with TRBJ2-7; 9 positions match TRBD1. V was pared by 7 bases and J by 2 bases, with 3 bases of the junction left unmatched. The CDR3 sequence is 12 residues long. Germline V gene sequence: CDR1 SQVTM, CDR2 ANQGSEA. The CDR3 bases are TGCAGCGCCGGGACAGGGACCTACGAGCAGTACTTC. This codes for CSAGTGTYEQYF.

The genes are TRBV5-1 and TRBJ2-7; 7 bases are a match to TRBD2. The CDR3 spans 13 residues. CDR1 and CDR2 (germline): SGHRS, YFSETQ. V trimming: 2 bases; J trimming: 5 bases; junction bases outside the gene matches: 4. Here the CDR3 DNA reads TGCGCCAGCAGCTTACGAGGGACTAACGAGCAGTACTTC. This codes for CASSLRGTNEQYF.

This clone is a singleton in its sample. V and J are TRBV4-3 and TRBJ2-3; D gene ambiguous. The CDR3 runs to 13 residues. Between the trimmed V and J ends, which lost 1 base and 4 bases, there was a span of 6 bases. Germline lookup yields CDR1 LGHNA and CDR2 YSLEER. This CDR3 reads CASSQVYPDTQYF. The CDR3 region has the DNA TGCGCCAGCAGCCAAGTTTATCCAGATACGCAGTATTTT.

The rearrangement uses TRBV2 and TRBJ1-5; 8 bases are a match to TRBD1. V dropped 5 bases and J dropped 2; count of bases not matched to a gene: 2. CDR3 size: 14 residues. CDR1 is SNHLY and CDR2 is FYNNEI in the germline V gene. The CDR3 region has the DNA TGTGCCAGCAGTACGGGACAGGGCAATCAGCCCCAGCATTTT. Translated: CASSTGQGNQPQHF.

This clone was seen a single time. The rearrangement uses TRBV6-5 and TRBJ2-7; TRBD2 is a possible D gene (7 bases). Trimming took 2 bases from V and 9 from J, leaving 17 bases between them. The CDR3 contains 14 residues. The germline V gene has CDR1 MNHEY and CDR2 SVGAGI. As DNA, the CDR3 is TGTGCCAGCAGTTACGAAGGGGGAGGGAAAGGGCAGTACTTC. Protein product: CASSYEGGGKGQYF.

The genes are TRBV7-2 and TRBJ1-1; TRBD1 might be the D (5 bases). Germline CDR1 reads SGHTA; CDR2 reads FQGNSA. This CDR3 is 15 amino acids long. V dropped 4 bases and J dropped 2 bases, with 14 bases sitting between them. Here the CDR3 DNA reads TGTGCCAGCAGCTCCCGACAAGGGGATAACACTGAAGCTTTCTTT. It translates to CASSSRQGDNTEAFF.

The chain joins TRBV19 to TRBJ2-2; D possibly corresponds to TRBD2 (5 bases). The V gene's germline CDR1 is LNHDA and CDR2 SQIVND (reference sequence). V shed 5 bases and J shed 1 base, with 14 bases lying between them. The CDR3 runs to 16 residues. The CDR3 DNA is TGTGCCAGTAGTGCAGACCGGGGAAAGAACACCGGGGAGCTGTTTTTT. Its protein product is CASSADRGKNTGELFF.

This chain uses TRBV18 with TRBJ2-5; the D gene is possibly TRBD1 (5 bases). The CDR3 has 11 residues. The V end lost 5 bases, the J end lost 5 bases, and 6 bases lay between the germline ends. Germline CDR1 reads KGHSH; CDR2 reads LQKENI. Here the CDR3 reads CASSAGETQYF. Here the CDR3 DNA reads TGTGCCAGCTCAGCAGGGGAGACCCAGTACTTC.

V is TRBV4-2 and J is TRBJ1-5; 7 positions agree with TRBD1. Germline V CDR1 and CDR2: LGHNA, YNFKEQ. CDR3 length: 17 residues. The V gene end was trimmed by 0 bases and the J gene end by 1 base; junction bases not matched to a gene: 6. CDR3 DNA: TGTGCCAGCAGCCAAGATCCAACAGGGGCGAGCAATCAGCCCCAGCATTTT. As protein: CASSQDPTGASNQPQHF.

The chain recombines TRBV14 with TRBJ1-2; no clear D gene. The CDR3 is made up of 13 amino acids. CDR1 is SGHDN and CDR2 is FVKESK in the germline V gene. The V end lost 1 base, the J end lost 8 bases, and 11 bases lay between the germline ends. CDR3 in amino acids: CASSQVESGGYTF. The CDR3 coding sequence is TGTGCCAGCAGCCAAGTGGAGTCGGGAGGCTACACCTTC.

The chain is built from TRBV5-1 and TRBJ1-4, with D perhaps TRBD1 (6 bases). The CDR3 has 14 residues. Germline CDR1 is SGHRS and CDR2 is YFSETQ. Trimming cost V 0 bases and J 5 bases, with 8 bases left between them. This CDR3 reads CASSLDRVNEKLFF. CDR3 bases: TGCGCCAGCAGCTTGGACAGGGTGAATGAAAAACTGTTTTTT.

This chain connects TRBV30 to TRBJ2-7; a weak D match, TRBD2 (5 bases). The CDR3 loop spans 11 amino acids. Trimming removed 6 bases at V and 2 bases at J, with 8 bases between. Germline lookup yields CDR1 GTSNPN and CDR2 SVGIG (reference sequence). The CDR3 DNA reads TGTGCCTGTTGGGGAGCCTACGAGCAGTACTTC. Its protein product is CACWGAYEQYF.

V usage is TRBV7-3 and J usage is TRBJ2-2; D perhaps matches TRBD2 (5 bases). V was trimmed by 2 bases and J by 4 bases, leaving 8 bases between them. The germline V gene encodes CDR1 SGHTA and CDR2 FQGTGA. The CDR3 totals 14 residues. For the CDR3, the DNA is TGTGCCAGCAGCTTAGGCGGGTCCACCGGGGAGCTGTTTTTT. Its protein product is CASSLGGSTGELFF.

The chain links TRBV7-9 to TRBJ2-7; TRBD2 is a possible D gene (6 bases). Germline V lookup: CDR1 SEHNR, CDR2 FQNEAQ (reference sequence). Trimming pared 5 bases from V and 0 bases from J, leaving 11 bases between. The CDR3 runs to 14 residues. CDR3 sequence: CASSEAGGSYEQYF. The CDR3 DNA reads as TGTGCCAGCAGCGAGGCCGGGGGCTCCTACGAGCAGTACTTC.

This clone turned up a few times. The chain couples TRBV7-9 to TRBJ1-1; tentatively, D is TRBD1 (6 bases). V lost 4 bases to trimming and J lost 1 base, with 10 bases between them. In germline, CDR1 is SEHNR, CDR2 FQNEAQ (reference sequence). The CDR3 contains 14 residues. This chain's CDR3 is CASSYSDRNTEAFF. CDR3 sequence (DNA): TGTGCCAGCAGCTACTCGGACAGGAACACTGAAGCTTTCTTT.

The chain carries TRBV27 and TRBJ2-1; perhaps TRBD2 as D (5 bases). This CDR3 contains 15 residues. V was trimmed by 6 bases and J by 0 bases, leaving 12 bases between them. Germline CDR1 MNHEY, CDR2 SMNVEV (reference sequence). CDR3 amino acids: CASRVDWDSYNEQFF. The CDR3 nucleotides are TGTGCCAGCAGGGTGGACTGGGACTCCTACAATGAGCAGTTCTTC.

The chain uses TRBV7-2 and TRBJ2-1, with 13 nucleotides matching TRBD2. Germline CDR1 reads SGHTA; CDR2 reads FQGNSA. The CDR3 runs to 15 residues. Losses at the gene ends were 5 bases for V and 9 bases for J; bases not matched to a gene: 7. CDR3 nucleotide sequence: TGTGCCAGCAGCCCCGGGACTAGCGGGACTAGTGAGCAGTTCTTC. Amino acids: CASSPGTSGTSEQFF.

The CDR3 reads CASSESRQGREKLFF. The CDR3 DNA sequence: TGCGCCAGCAGTGAGTCGAGACAGGGGAGGGAAAAACTGTTTTTT. The chain is built from TRBV10-2 and TRBJ1-4; 8 nucleotides line up with TRBD1. Germline CDR1 is WSHSY and CDR2 is SAAADI. J lost 8 bases, V lost 0 bases, and 5 bases had no gene match. This CDR3 is built from 15 residues.

J is TRBJ2-1 and V is TRBV27, with unresolved D. CDR1 and CDR2 (germline): MNHEY, SMNVEV (reference sequence). The V and J ends lost 4 bases and 8 bases respectively, with 12 bases between them. The CDR3 sequence is 13 residues long. CDR3 in amino acids: CASSYGERDEQFF. The CDR3 DNA reads TGTGCCAGCAGTTATGGAGAGAGAGATGAGCAGTTCTTC.